This TCR beta chain is drawn from a study of CXCR3-negative and CXCR3-positive naive CD8 T cells (dated by TCRdb to the late 2010s). With respect to the entire study: In total, approximately 140 million TRB reads were obtained, which works out to roughly 1.5 +/- 0.3 million reads per library. Diversity and physicochemical repertoire analyses were performed on approximately 10 donors pooled from two independent experiments. TRBV-TRBJ cluster analysis included naive subsets from roughly 5 donors and memory cells from 3 donors.

From a lookup of the germline V gene, CDR1 and CDR2 are SQVTM and ANQGSEA. Spanning cysteine to phenylalanine, the CDR3 consists of 15 amino acids. This entry has no DNA. Here is what the overall study found, with its caveats: Because surface CD5, which is linked to self-reactivity in mice, was comparable between the naive subsets, TCR interaction strength was also inferred from TRB CDR3 physicochemical properties. TRBV-TRBJ usage was similar between naive CXCR3-negative and CXCR3-positive cells from the same donor, while memory cells showed distinct patterns. Freshly isolated PBMCs were used for most assays because CXCR3 expression went down partially after cryopreservation. Comparably high repertoire diversity was found in both naive subsets, whereas much lower repertoire diversity was found in memory CD8+ T cells.

With respect to this clonotype: Its recognized antigen is unknown.

The sample was run on a NextSeq 550. The Human TCR Profiling Kit (MiLaboratory) was used to prepare UMI-labeled 5' RACE TRB cDNA libraries. cDNA synthesis used the entire amount of extracted RNA, and PCR amplification then used the entire amount of cDNA produced. Libraries were prepared in parallel with an identical number of PCR cycles. The paper's data handling went like this. With a minimum of two reads required per UMI, MIGEC and MiXCR pulled out about 50,000 +/- 10,000 unique UMI-labeled TRB cDNA molecules from each library. Each library averaged around 42,000 +/- 9,900 functional in-frame TRB CDR3 nucleotide clonotypes without stop codons. After each sample was downsampled to 5000 UMI-labeled TRB molecules, VDJtools was used to calculate diversity metrics such as normalized Shannon-Wiener and Chao1. VDJtools was used to calculate clonotype-size-weighted physicochemical properties of the central five CDR3 residues, namely interaction energy, strength, volume and Kidera factor 4. One entry per CDR3 protein sequence results from the TCRdb reprocessing of the reads, with DNA left out. TCRdb, not the original authors, processed these V and J calls. The sample table records fewer than 60,000 distinct CDR3 sequences. 20% to 25% of the sample goes to the ten largest clones.

For each CD8+ T cell subset, flow sorting was done in triplicate, and roughly 320,000 cells per subset went directly into RLT lysis buffer. Standard density gradient centrifugation was used to isolate peripheral blood mononuclear cells from buffy coats. An RNeasy Mini Kit was used to extract total RNA from the sorted cells. The rearranged chain carries TRBV29-1 and TRBJ2-7; absent DNA, TCRdb's TRBD1 call cannot be checked. Sequencing was done on a sample of memory CD8+ T cells from blood. The cell subset or site label, read with the paper, signifies: conventional CD8+ memory T cells (TMEM), sorted as controls. The sequence came from a human donor in good health. Some clones in this sample may be carry-over from other donors' samples. The CDR3 protein: CSVGLWDRGSYEQYF.